The T cell receptor beta chain described here comes from a study of T cell responses to AZD1222 COVID-19 vaccine. The study's findings and limits: Baseline serostatus was positive in only a handful of AZD1222 recipients.

As regards this clone: Its matching antigen is unknown.

TCRdb keeps only in-frame clones here, not all; method: immunoSEQ multiplex PCR. The sample consists of some 200,000 clones, approximately 90% of them appearing once. The CDR3 consists of 15 residues. In germline, CDR1 is SNHLY, CDR2 FYNNEI. Germline trimming cut 6 bases from V and 1 base from J; bases unmatched to any gene: 7. The rearrangement uses TRBV2 and TRBJ1-2; the match to TRBD1 covers 8 bases. The material was peripheral blood, obtained on day 0 of AZD1222 vaccination. The TCR originated in an adult in good health. The CDR3 nucleotides are TGTGCCAGCAGGAAAACGACAGGGGATAACTATGGCTACACCTTC. The encoded protein is CASRKTTGDNYGYTF.